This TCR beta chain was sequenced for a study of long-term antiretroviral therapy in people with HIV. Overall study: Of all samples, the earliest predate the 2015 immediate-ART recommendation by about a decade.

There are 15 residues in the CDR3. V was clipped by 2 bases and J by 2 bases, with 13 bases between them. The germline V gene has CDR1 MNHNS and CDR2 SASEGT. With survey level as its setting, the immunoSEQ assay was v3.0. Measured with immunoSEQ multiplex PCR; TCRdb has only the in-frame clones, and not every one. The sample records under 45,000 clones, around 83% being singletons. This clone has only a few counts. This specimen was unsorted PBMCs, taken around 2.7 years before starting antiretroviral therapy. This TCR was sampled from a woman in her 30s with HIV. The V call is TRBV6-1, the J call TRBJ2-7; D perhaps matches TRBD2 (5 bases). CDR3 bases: TGTGCCAGCAGTGAATCCGACGGGGAACCCTACGAGCAGTACTTC. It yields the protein CASSESDGEPYEQYF.